The T cell receptor (beta chain) under discussion was sequenced for a study of T cell repertoires in cytomegalovirus infection. Study-level information: Epitope selection comprised recently identified HLA-C-restricted CMV epitopes and well-studied HLA-B-restricted CMV epitopes. Evidence of both CMV infection and a matching HLA type came from public TCR beta signatures.

Study-level points and caveats: Within the response measured ex vivo, HLA-C-restricted CMV-specific TCR beta clonotypes were dominant. Cumulative frequency of public TCR beta families picked out carriers of CMV plus the relevant HLA.

A single record per CDR3 protein comes from TCRdb applying MiXCR to the reads. The repertoire holds hundreds of thousands of distinct CDR3 sequences, with 25% to 35% as singletons. The CDR3 is 14 residues long. Germline loops: CDR1 SGHTA, CDR2 FQGNSA. Trimming cost V 3 bases and J 6 bases, with 12 bases left between them. This clonotype was seen at least ten times. Its antigen is unknown. The TCR comes from a human donor in good health (CMV status not recorded). Some clones in this sample may be carry-over from other donors' samples. The rearrangement uses TRBV7-2 and TRBJ2-1; no definite D call. Specimen: cultured PBMCs, collected from culture after CMV antigen stimulation. CDR3 amino acids: CASSLRRKGNEQFF. In DNA, the CDR3 is TGTGCCAGCAGCTTGAGGAGAAAGGGCAATGAGCAGTTCTTC. Using reference TRBV7-2 and TRBJ2-1 for the parts outside the CDR3, the full variable domain is GAGVSQSPSNKVTEKGKDVELRCDPISGHTALYWYRQSLGQGLEFLIYFQGNSAPDKSGLPSDRFSAERTGGSVSTLTIQRTQQEDSAVYLCASSLRRKGNEQFFGPGTRLTVL.